These 5 T cell receptor beta chains originate from one sample sequenced in a study of T cells in Graves' hyperthyroidism and ophthalmopathy. Amplification targeted TCR beta CDR3 regions from RNA transcripts. The HTBI primer set served for first-round RT-PCR of the TCR CDR3. TCRdb called the multiplex PCR reads again in MiXCR, with one record for every CDR3 protein. The data show roughly 650,000 distinct CDR3 sequences, with approximately 15% seen just once and 2.5% to 4% held by the top ten. Specimen: blood. The receptors were gathered from a woman in her thirties or forties with Graves' ophthalmopathy.

This clonotype occurred a few times. The chain uses TRBV27 and TRBJ2-7, with D possibly matching TRBD2 (5 bases). The CDR3 has 13 residues. Germline-derived CDR1 and CDR2 are MNHEY and SMNVEV (reference sequence). Deletions cut 7 bases from V and 4 bases from J, with 14 bases between. CDR3 DNA sequence: TGTGCCAGCAAGAGAGGGCCAGGATACGAGCAGTACTTC. Translated: CASKRGPGYEQYF.

This clonotype was recorded many times. The chain joins TRBV12-3 or TRBV12-4 to TRBJ2-1; 7 bases line up with TRBD2. The CDR3 is 14 residues long. Trimming removed 0 bases from V and 12 bases from J; junction bases left unmatched: 8. CDR3 sequence: CASSLALAGVGQFF. The CDR3 bases are TGTGCCAGCAGTTTAGCGCTGGCGGGAGTAGGGCAGTTCTTC.

The chain combines TRBV6-2 or TRBV6-3 with TRBJ2-2; 7 positions match TRBD2. CDR3 length equals 16 residues. Looked up from germline, CDR1 is MNHEY and CDR2 is SVGEGT. With 7 bases clipped from V and 2 bases from J, the junction kept 10 bases outside the gene matches. CDR3 in DNA: TGTGCCAGCAATATGGGAACTAGCGCTAACACCGGGGAGCTGTTTTTT. Protein product: CASNMGTSANTGELFF.

This clonotype showed up just a few times. V and J are TRBV18 and TRBJ2-5; perhaps TRBD2 as D (5 bases). This CDR3 contains 15 residues. CDR1 and CDR2 (germline): KGHSH, LQKENI. Trimming took 4 bases from V and 4 from J, leaving 16 bases between them. The CDR3 coding sequence is TGTGCCAGCTCACGCCCGGGTCTGGCGGGAGAGACCCAGTACTTC. Translating gives CASSRPGLAGETQYF.

This clonotype was counted many times. V is TRBV3-1 and J is TRBJ1-2; D is perhaps TRBD1 (6 bases). This CDR3 is built from 14 residues. Germline assignment: CDR1 LGHDT and CDR2 YNNKEL (reference sequence). Trimming cost V 3 bases and J 8 bases, with 16 bases left between them. The CDR3, as DNA: TGTGCCAGCAGCCAGGAACAGGGAATAGGCGGCTACACCTTC. Its protein product is CASSQEQGIGGYTF.